Listed here are 3 T cell receptor beta chains from one sample, sequenced in a study of cytomegalovirus exposure and HLA in healthy donors. The protocol was immunoSEQ multiplex PCR, while the TCRdb copy is restricted to in-frame clones and leaves out a portion. The sample consists of about 250,000 clones, roughly 87% of them appearing once. Sequenced material: PBMCs. These receptors were obtained from a man aged 18 to 30 in good health and CMV-seropositive.

The rearrangement joins TRBV5-1 to TRBJ2-3, with D tentatively TRBD1 or TRBD2 (5 bases each). The CDR3 has 14 residues. CDR1 SGHRS and CDR2 YFSETQ come from the germline V gene. The V end was cut by 4 bases, the J end by 0 bases, with 9 bases between. The CDR3 is CASSLRDSTDTQYF. CDR3 nucleotide sequence: TGCGCCAGCAGCCTACGGGACAGCACAGATACGCAGTATTTT.

The J gene is TRBJ1-4, the V gene TRBV5-1; a weak D match, TRBD1 (5 bases). Germline V gene data show CDR1 as SGHRS and CDR2 as YFSETQ. Between the trimmed V and J ends, which lost 4 bases and 0 bases, there was a span of 10 bases. This CDR3 spans 15 amino acids. The CDR3 DNA reads as TGCGCCAGCAGCAAGGGGATTGCAACTAATGAAAAACTGTTTTTT. Translated: CASSKGIATNEKLFF.

The chain is built from TRBV15 and TRBJ2-7; tentatively, D is TRBD1 (5 bases). Germline loops: CDR1 LNHNV, CDR2 YYDKDF (reference sequence). The V end lost 0 bases, the J end lost 1 base, and 10 bases lay between the germline ends. The CDR3 extends over 15 amino acids. CDR3 in DNA: TGTGCCACCAGCAGAGATGTCCGACAGTCCTACGAGCAGTACTTC. Residues: CATSRDVRQSYEQYF.